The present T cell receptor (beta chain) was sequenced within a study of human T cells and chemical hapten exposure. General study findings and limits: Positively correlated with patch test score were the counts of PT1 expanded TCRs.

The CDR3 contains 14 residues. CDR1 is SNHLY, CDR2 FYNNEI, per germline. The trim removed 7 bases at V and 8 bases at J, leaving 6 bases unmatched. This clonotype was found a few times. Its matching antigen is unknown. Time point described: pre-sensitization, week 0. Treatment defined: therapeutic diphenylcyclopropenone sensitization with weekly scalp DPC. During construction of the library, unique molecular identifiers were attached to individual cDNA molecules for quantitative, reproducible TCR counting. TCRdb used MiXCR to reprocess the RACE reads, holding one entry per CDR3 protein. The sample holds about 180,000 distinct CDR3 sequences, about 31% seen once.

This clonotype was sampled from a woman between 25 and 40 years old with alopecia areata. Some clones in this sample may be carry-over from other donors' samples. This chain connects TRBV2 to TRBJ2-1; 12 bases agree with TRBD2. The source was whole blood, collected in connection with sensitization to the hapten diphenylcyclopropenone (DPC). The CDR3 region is CASILAGGAHEQFF. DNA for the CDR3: TGTGCCAGCATACTAGCGGGAGGAGCCCATGAGCAGTTCTTC.